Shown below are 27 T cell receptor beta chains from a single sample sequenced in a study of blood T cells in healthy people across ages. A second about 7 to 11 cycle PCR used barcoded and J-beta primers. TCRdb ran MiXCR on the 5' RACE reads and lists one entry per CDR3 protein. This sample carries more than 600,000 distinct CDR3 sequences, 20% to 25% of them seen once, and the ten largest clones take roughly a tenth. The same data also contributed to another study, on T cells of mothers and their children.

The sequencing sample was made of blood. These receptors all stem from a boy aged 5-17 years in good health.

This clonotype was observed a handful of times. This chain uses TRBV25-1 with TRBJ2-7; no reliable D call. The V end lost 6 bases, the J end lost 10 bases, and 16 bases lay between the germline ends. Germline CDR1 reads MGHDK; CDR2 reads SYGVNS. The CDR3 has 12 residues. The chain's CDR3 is CASRAPNWAQYF. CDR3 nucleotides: TGTGCCAGCAGAGCCCCTAACTGGGCCCAGTACTTC.

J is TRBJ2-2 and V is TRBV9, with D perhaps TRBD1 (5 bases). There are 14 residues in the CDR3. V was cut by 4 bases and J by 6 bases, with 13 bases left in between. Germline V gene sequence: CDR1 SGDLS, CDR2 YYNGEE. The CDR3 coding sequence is TGTGCCAGCAGCCCAAGGGGCCAACCCGGGGAGCTGTTTTTT. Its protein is CASSPRGQPGELFF.

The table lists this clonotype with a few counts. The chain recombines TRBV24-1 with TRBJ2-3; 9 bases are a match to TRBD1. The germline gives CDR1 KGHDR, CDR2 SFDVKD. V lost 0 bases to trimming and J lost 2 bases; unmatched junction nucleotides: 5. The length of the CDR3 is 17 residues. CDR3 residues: CATSDLGQGSSTDTQYF. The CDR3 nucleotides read TGTGCCACCAGTGATTTGGGACAGGGGTCCTCCACAGATACGCAGTATTTT.

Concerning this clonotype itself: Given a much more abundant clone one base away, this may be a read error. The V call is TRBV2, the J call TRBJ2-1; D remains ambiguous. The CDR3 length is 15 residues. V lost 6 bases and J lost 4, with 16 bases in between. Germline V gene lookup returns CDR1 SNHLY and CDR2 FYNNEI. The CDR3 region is CASRGKVGSYNEQFF. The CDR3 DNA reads TGTGCCAGCAGGGGCAAAGTGGGGTCATACAATGAGCAGTTCTTC.

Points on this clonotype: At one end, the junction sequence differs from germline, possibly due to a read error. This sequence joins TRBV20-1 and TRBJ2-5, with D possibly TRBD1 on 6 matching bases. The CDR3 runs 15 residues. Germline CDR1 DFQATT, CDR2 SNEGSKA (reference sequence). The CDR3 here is CSARSARLRTEAQYF. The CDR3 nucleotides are TGCAGTGCTAGAAGTGCTCGCCTGAGGACAGAGGCCCAGTACTTC.

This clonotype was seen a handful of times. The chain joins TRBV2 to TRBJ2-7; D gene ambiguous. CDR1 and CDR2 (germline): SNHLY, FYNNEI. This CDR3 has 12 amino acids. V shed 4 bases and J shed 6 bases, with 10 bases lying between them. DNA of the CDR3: TGTGCCAGCAGTGGCTCTCCCGTCGAGCAGTACTTC. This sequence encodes CASSGSPVEQYF.

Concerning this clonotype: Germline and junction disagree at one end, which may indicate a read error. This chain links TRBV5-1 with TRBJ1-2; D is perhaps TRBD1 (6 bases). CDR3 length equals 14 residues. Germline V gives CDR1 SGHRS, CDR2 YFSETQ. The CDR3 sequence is CASSGTTEYYGFTF. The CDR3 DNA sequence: TGCGCCAGCAGCGGGACAACAGAGTACTATGGCTTCACCTTC.

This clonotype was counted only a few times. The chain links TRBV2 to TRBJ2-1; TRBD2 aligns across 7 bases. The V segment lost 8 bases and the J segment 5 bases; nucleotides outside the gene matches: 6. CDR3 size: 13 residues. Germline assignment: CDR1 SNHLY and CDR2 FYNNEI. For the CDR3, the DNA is TGTGCCAGCTTCAGCGGGGTCCACAATGAGCAGTTCTTC. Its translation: CASFSGVHNEQFF.

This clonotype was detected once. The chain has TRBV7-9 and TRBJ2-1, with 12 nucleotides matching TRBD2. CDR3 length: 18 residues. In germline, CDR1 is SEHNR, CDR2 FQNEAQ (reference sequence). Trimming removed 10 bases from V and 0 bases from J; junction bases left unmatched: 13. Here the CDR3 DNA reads TGTGCCACTGCCGAGGGACTAGCGGGTATTAGCTCCTACAATGAGCAGTTCTTC. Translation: CATAEGLAGISSYNEQFF.

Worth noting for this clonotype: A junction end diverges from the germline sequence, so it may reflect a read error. CDR3 residues: CASSSDLGDEQFF. The DNA of the CDR3 is TGTGCTAGCAGCTCGGACCTCGGTGATGAGCAGTTCTTC. The chain employs TRBV7-7 and TRBJ2-1; D gene unclear. The CDR3 is 13 residues long. CDR1 is SSHAT and CDR2 is FNYEAQ in the germline V gene (reference sequence). Full variable domain (outside the CDR3, taken from reference TRBV7-7 and TRBJ2-1): GAGVSQSPRYKVTKRGQDVTLRCDPISSHATLYWYQQALGQGPEFLTYFNYEAQPDKSGLPSDRFSAERPEGSISTLTIQRTEQRDSAMYRCASSSDLGDEQFFGPGTRLTVL.

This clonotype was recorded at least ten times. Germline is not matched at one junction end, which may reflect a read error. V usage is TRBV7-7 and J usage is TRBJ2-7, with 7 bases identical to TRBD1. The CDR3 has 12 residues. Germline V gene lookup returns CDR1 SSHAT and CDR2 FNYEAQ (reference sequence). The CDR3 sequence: CASSLDRVEQYF. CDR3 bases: TGTGCTAGCAGCCTAGACAGGGTGGAGCAGTACTTC.

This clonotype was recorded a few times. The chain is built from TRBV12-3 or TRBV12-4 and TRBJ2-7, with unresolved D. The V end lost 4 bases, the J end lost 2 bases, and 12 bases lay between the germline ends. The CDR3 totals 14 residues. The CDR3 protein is CASSSLDNPYEQYF. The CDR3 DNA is TGTGCCAGCAGTTCGTTAGACAATCCCTACGAGCAGTACTTC.

CDR3 sequence reads: CASSPRTSRLRDEQYF. The DNA for the CDR3 is TGTGCCAGCAGTCCACGGACTAGCCGCCTTCGGGACGAGCAGTACTTC. The V call is TRBV28, the J call TRBJ2-7; TRBD2 matches 8 bases. Per germline, CDR1 MDHEN and CDR2 SYDVKM. J gave up 5 bases and V 5 bases, and 14 bases lay outside the gene matches. This CDR3 spans 16 amino acids.

This CDR3 reads CASSLVGGMNTQYF. In nucleotides, the CDR3 is TGTGCCAGCAGCTTAGTGGGGGGTATGAATACGCAGTATTTT. V usage is TRBV7-8 and J usage is TRBJ2-3, with TRBD2 as a possible D gene (6 bases). The CDR3 is 14 residues long. The germline CDR1 and CDR2 sequences are SGHVS and FQNEAQ. Trimming removed 1 base at V and 7 bases at J, with 12 bases between.

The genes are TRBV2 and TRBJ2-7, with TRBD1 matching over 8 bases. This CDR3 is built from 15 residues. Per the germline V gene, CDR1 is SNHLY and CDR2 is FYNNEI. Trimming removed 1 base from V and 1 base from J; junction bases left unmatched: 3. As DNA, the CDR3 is TGTGCCAGCAGTGAAGGGGGACAGGCTTCCTACGAGCAGTACTTC. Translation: CASSEGGQASYEQYF. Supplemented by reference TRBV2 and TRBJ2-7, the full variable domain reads EPEVTQTPSHQVTQMGQEVILRCVPISNHLYFYWYRQILGQKVEFLVSFYNNEISEKSEIFDDQFSVERPDGSNFTLKIRSTKLEDSAMYFCASSEGGQASYEQYFGPGTRLTVT.

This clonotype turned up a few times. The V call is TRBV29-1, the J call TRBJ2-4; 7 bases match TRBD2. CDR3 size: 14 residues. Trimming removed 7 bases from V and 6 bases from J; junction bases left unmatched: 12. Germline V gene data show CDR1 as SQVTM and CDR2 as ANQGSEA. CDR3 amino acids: CSAGGSGDGNIQYF. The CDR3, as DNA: TGCAGCGCCGGGGGGTCGGGGGACGGAAACATTCAGTACTTC.

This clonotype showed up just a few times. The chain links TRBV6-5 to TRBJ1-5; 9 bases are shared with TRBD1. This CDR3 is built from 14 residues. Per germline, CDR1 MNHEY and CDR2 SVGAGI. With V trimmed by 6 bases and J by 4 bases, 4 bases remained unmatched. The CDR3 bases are TGTGCCAGCAGACCGGGACAGGGAAATCAGCCCCAGCATTTT. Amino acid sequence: CASRPGQGNQPQHF.

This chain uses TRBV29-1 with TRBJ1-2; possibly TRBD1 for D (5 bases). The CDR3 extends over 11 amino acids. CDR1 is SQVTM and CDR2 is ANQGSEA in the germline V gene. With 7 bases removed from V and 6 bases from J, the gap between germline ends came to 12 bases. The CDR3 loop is CSATDLHGYTF. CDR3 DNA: TGCAGCGCGACAGATCTCCATGGCTACACCTTC.

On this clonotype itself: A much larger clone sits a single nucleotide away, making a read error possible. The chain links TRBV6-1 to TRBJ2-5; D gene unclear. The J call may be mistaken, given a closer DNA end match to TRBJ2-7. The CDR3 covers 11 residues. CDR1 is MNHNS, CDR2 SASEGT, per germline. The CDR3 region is CASSAPYEQYF. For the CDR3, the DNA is TGTGCCAGCAGCGCACCCTACGAGCAGTACTTC.

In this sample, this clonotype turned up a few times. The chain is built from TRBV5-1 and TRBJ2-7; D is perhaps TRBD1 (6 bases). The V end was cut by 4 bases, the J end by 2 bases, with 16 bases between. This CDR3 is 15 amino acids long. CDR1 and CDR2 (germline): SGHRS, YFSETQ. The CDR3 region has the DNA TGCGCCAGCAGCATACTGACAGGTTCAACCTACGAGCAGTACTTC. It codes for CASSILTGSTYEQYF.

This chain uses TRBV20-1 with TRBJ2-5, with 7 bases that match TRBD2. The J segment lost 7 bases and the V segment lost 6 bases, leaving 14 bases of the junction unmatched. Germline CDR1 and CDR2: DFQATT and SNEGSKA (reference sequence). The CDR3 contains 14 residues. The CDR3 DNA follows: TGCAGTGCCGGAAGGACTAGTCCCTTGGGGACCCAGTACTTC. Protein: CSAGRTSPLGTQYF.

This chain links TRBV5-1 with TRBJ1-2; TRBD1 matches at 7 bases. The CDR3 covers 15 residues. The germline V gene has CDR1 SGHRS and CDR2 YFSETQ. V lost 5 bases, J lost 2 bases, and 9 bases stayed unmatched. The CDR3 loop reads CASRPPGTENYGYTF. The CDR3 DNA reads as TGCGCCAGCAGACCTCCCGGGACAGAGAACTATGGCTACACCTTC.

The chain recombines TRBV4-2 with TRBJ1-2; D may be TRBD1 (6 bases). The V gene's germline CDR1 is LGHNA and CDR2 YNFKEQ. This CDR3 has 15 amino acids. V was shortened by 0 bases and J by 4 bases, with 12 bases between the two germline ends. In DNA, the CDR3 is TGTGCCAGCAGCCAAGAAGGCGGAGGGGGCTATGGCTACACCTTC. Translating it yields CASSQEGGGGYGYTF.

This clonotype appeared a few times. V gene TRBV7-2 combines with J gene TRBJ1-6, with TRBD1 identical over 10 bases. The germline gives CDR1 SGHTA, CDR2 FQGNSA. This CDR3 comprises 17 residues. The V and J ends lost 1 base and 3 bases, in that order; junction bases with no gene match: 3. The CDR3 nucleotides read TGTGCCAGCAGCTTAGTGGGACAGGGGATCTATAATTCACCCCTCCACTTT. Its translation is CASSLVGQGIYNSPLHF. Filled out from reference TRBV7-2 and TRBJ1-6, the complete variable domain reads GAGVSQSPSNKVTEKGKDVELRCDPISGHTALYWYRQSLGQGLEFLIYFQGNSAPDKSGLPSDRFSAERTGGSVSTLTIQRTQQEDSAVYLCASSLVGQGIYNSPLHFGNGTRLTVT.

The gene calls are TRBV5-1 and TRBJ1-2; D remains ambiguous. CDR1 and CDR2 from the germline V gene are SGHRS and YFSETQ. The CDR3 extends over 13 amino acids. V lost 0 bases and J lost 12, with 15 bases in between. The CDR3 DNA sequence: TGCGCCAGCAGCTTGGAAAACACCGAGGTCAACACCTTC. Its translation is CASSLENTEVNTF.

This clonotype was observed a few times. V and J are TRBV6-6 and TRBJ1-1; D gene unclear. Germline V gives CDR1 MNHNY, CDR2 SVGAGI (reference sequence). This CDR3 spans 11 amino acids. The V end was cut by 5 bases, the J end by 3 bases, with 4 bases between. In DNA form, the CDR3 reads TGTGCCAGCAGTCCTTACACTGAAGCTTTCTTT. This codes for CASSPYTEAFF.

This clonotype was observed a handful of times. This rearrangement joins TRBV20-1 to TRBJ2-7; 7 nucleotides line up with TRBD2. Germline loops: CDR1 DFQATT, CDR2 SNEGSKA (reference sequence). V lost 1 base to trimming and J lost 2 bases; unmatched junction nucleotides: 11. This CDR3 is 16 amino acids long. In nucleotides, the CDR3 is TGCAGTGCTAGAGCACCCATGACTAGCTCCCCCTACGAGCAGTACTTC. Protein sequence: CSARAPMTSSPYEQYF.